This TCR beta chain appears in the sequencing data of a study of shared clonotypes between healthy human individuals. The CDR3 has 16 residues. V lost 0 bases and J 1 base, leaving 9 bases between the germline ends. CDR1 is LGHNA and CDR2 is YSLEER in the germline V gene. The method was immunoSEQ multiplex PCR; TCRdb's version includes in-frame clones alone and lacks a portion of them. The sample has around 450,000 clones, 79% seen once. This clone has only one observation. This clonotype was obtained from a woman aged 40 to 50 in good health. Some clones in this sample may be carry-over from other donors' samples. The chain has TRBV4-3 and TRBJ2-2; D is uncertain. Source material: PBMCs. The DNA for the CDR3 is TGCGCCAGCAGCCAAGATTGGGCGGAGAACACCGGGGAGCTGTTTTTT. This encodes CASSQDWAENTGELFF.